The sequence of this TCR beta chain was determined in a study of OX40 agonist ivuxolimab in advanced cancers. The germline V and J ends were trimmed by 2 bases and 7 bases, with 9 bases remaining between them. Per the germline V gene, CDR1 is MDHEN and CDR2 is SYDVKM. The CDR3 is 13 residues long. Sequencing was performed with immunoSEQ multiplex PCR; in TCRdb, only in-frame clones are kept and a portion is missing. The sample yields about 62,000 clones, over 75% seen once. The sequencing here drew on CD4+ or CD8+ T cells sorted from blood, taken in a trial of the OX40 agonist ivuxolimab. The chain recombines TRBV28 with TRBJ1-5; D not resolved. The receptor was derived from an adult with an advanced solid tumor such as melanoma, head and neck, liver or kidney cancer. CDR3 coding DNA: TGTGCCAGCAGTTTAAATGGTCCGCAGCCCCAGCATTTT. Its translation is CASSLNGPQPQHF.